Listed below are T cell receptor beta chains from one sample, sequenced in a study of blood T cell repertoires in COVID-19. The protocol was immunoSEQ multiplex PCR, while the TCRdb copy is restricted to in-frame clones and leaves out a portion. The top ten clones hold 1.5% to 2% of a sample with under 300,000 clones, over 80% of them seen once. Sequenced: PBMCs or T cells enriched from blood (not recorded which). The receptors were gathered from a young woman who had recovered from COVID-19. The CDR3 runs from the conserved cysteine through the conserved F or W. The D gene is left open where the match is weak. The size of a clone is reported for some rows only, either as once, few or many, or as a class for expanded clones.

len | d_gene | abundance | j_gene | v_gene | CDR3aa | CDR3nt
16 | TRBD2 | few | TRBJ2-5 | TRBV2 | CASRREDGLAAETQYF | TGTGCCAGCAGACGCGAAGATGGACTAGCCGCGGAGACCCAGTACTTC
14 | . | once | TRBJ2-2 | TRBV7-9 | CASSLEVRAGELFF | TGTGCCAGCAGCTTAGAAGTGAGGGCCGGGGAGCTGTTTTTT
17 | TRBD2 | . | TRBJ2-5 | TRBV7-9 | CASSLAGLAEGQETQYF | TGTGCCAGCAGCTTAGCCGGACTAGCGGAGGGACAAGAGACCCAGTACTTC
16 | TRBD2 | . | TRBJ2-5 | TRBV4-2 | CASSQDSGAGQETQYF | TGTGCCAGCAGCCAAGATAGCGGGGCGGGGCAAGAGACCCAGTACTTC
16 | TRBD1 | once | TRBJ2-7 | TRBV5-1 | CASSRRSTGASYEQYF | TGCGCCAGCAGCCGCAGGTCGACAGGGGCAAGCTACGAGCAGTACTTC
12 | . | once | TRBJ1-2 | TRBV7-2 | CASSRDSYGYTF | TGTGCCAGCAGCCGTGACAGCTATGGCTACACCTTC
14 | TRBD1 | . | TRBJ1-3 | TRBV13 | CASRRTGDENTIYF | TGTGCCAGCAGGCGGACAGGGGACGAAAACACCATATATTTT
14 | . | . | TRBJ2-5 | TRBV7-2 | CASSLAELRETQYF | TGTGCCAGCAGCTTAGCCGAGTTACGGGAGACCCAGTACTTC
20 | . | . | TRBJ2-2 | TRBV4-1 | CASSRRSGEEGKSNTGELFF | TGCGCCAGCAGCCGGCGTTCCGGGGAGGAAGGAAAAAGTAACACCGGGGAGCTGTTTTTT
15 | . | . | TRBJ1-1 | TRBV11-1 | CASSIPSGYQAEAFF | TGTGCCAGCAGCATTCCCTCAGGGTACCAGGCTGAAGCTTTCTTT
15 | TRBD1 | once | TRBJ1-3 | TRBV29-1 | CSVEYRGASGNTIYF | TGCAGCGTTGAGTACAGGGGAGCGTCAGGAAACACCATATATTTT
14 | . | . | TRBJ2-7 | TRBV27 | CASSLIPEAYEQYF | TGTGCCAGCAGTTTAATACCAGAGGCCTACGAGCAGTACTTC
15 | . | . | TRBJ1-5 | TRBV9 | CASSVSGVLNQPQHF | TGTGCCAGCAGCGTATCAGGGGTCTTAAATCAGCCCCAGCATTTT
15 | TRBD1 | . | TRBJ1-2 | TRBV28 | CASSLVEQGYSGYTF | TGTGCCAGCAGTTTGGTCGAACAGGGGTATAGTGGCTACACCTTC
13 | . | once | TRBJ2-5 | TRBV19 | CASSAGVGETQYF | TGTGCCAGTAGTGCCGGGGTTGGGGAGACCCAGTACTTC
15 | TRBD2 | . | TRBJ2-1 | TRBV15 | CATSREASGRDEQFF | TGTGCCACCAGCAGAGAGGCTAGCGGGAGGGATGAGCAGTTCTTC
18 | TRBD1 | few | TRBJ2-7 | TRBV18 | CASSPDRGDSGFSYEQYF | TGTGCCAGCTCACCCGACAGGGGGGATTCCGGCTTCTCCTACGAGCAGTACTTC
14 | TRBD1 | . | TRBJ1-5 | TRBV6-5 | CASSSTGFGSPQHF | TGTGCCAGCAGCTCGACAGGGTTCGGTTCACCCCAGCATTTT